This TCR beta chain was captured in a study of OX40 agonist ivuxolimab in advanced cancers. Study in general: Dosing consisted of intravenous ivuxolimab at 0.01 to 10 mg/kg every 2 weeks. A diagnosis of hepatocellular carcinoma, melanoma, renal cell or head and neck cancer was present in dose-escalation patients.

V shed 6 bases and J 4 bases; nucleotides not matched to a gene: 11. In germline, CDR1 is SNHLY, CDR2 FYNNEI. The CDR3 has 15 amino acids. Study-wide findings and caveats: On average, a greater number of expanded clones characterised CD8+ T cells relative to CD4+. Some nonresponders likewise displayed low normalized T-cell clonal expansion.

Only one count was recorded for this clone. The antigen is not known. Measured with immunoSEQ multiplex PCR; TCRdb has only the in-frame clones, and not every one. The sample has about 110,000 clones, about nine tenths seen once. The rearrangement uses TRBV2 and TRBJ2-5, with 7 bases lining up with TRBD2. Sequencing was performed on CD4+ or CD8+ T cells sorted from blood, taken in a trial of the OX40 agonist ivuxolimab. The source is an adult with an advanced solid tumor such as melanoma, head and neck, liver or kidney cancer. CDR3 coding DNA: TGTGCCAGCAGATCTGACTGGGGGGGTGGAGAGACCCAGTACTTC. Translating gives CASRSDWGGGETQYF.